The 21 T cell receptor beta chains below come from one sample, sequenced in a study of technical replicates of blood from a few donors. TCRdb's table, derived via immunoSEQ multiplex PCR, lists solely in-frame clones and lacks some. The top ten hold roughly 4.8% of the sample, which has about 69,000 clones, 88% seen once. Sequenced: PBMCs. The receptors shown here come from a human donor in good health. Some clones in this sample may be carry-over from other donors' samples.

The rearrangement joins TRBV18 to TRBJ2-3; tentatively, D is TRBD2 (6 bases). V was pared by 1 base and J by 2 bases, with 7 bases between. The CDR3 is 14 residues long. From germline, CDR1 is KGHSH and CDR2 LQKENI. CDR3 sequence reads: CASSPLAATDTQYF. The CDR3 region has the DNA TGTGCCAGCTCACCACTAGCGGCCACAGATACGCAGTATTTT.

This chain connects TRBV4-3 to TRBJ2-1, with 13 bases aligning to TRBD2. The CDR3 is 17 residues long. V lost 1 base and J lost 7; bases outside the gene matches: 7. CDR1 LGHNA and CDR2 YSLEER come from the germline V gene. The chain's CDR3 is CASSQGYWTSGRNEQFF. The CDR3 region has the DNA TGCGCCAGCAGCCAAGGTTATTGGACTAGCGGGAGAAATGAGCAGTTCTTC.

V and J are TRBV7-9 and TRBJ1-2; D unclear. This CDR3 contains 14 residues. Between the trimmed V and J ends, which lost 7 bases and 6 bases, there was a span of 18 bases. Germline V lookup: CDR1 SEHNR, CDR2 FQNEAQ (reference sequence). The CDR3 loop reads CASTRSFNSDGYTF. CDR3 nucleotides: TGTGCCAGCACCCGTTCCTTTAACTCCGATGGCTACACCTTC.

The chain's CDR3 is CASTQLAGGRNTQYF. CDR3 DNA: TGTGCCAGCACCCAACTAGCGGGGGGCAGGAATACGCAGTATTTT. The chain has TRBV6-6 and TRBJ2-3, with 12 nucleotides matching TRBD2. The germline V gene encodes CDR1 MNHNY and CDR2 SVGAGI (reference sequence). Germline trimming cut 7 bases from V and 7 bases from J; bases unmatched to any gene: 9. CDR3 length: 15 residues.

V is TRBV28 and J is TRBJ1-2; 11 bases align to TRBD1. Unmatched junction bases numbered 10, after V lost 5 bases and J lost 5 bases. CDR3 size: 16 residues. Germline V gives CDR1 MDHEN, CDR2 SYDVKM. CDR3 in DNA: TGTGCCAGCAGTGATCCCGGACAGGGGGCGGAGTATGGCTACACCTTC. Translated, it gives CASSDPGQGAEYGYTF.

The rearrangement uses TRBV10-1 and TRBJ2-5; tentatively, D is TRBD2 (5 bases). CDR3 length equals 15 residues. Germline V gives CDR1 WNHNN, CDR2 SYGVQD (reference sequence). The V and J ends lost 4 bases and 3 bases respectively, with 15 bases between them. The CDR3 region has the DNA TGCGCCAGCAGTGGGCGGGCTCCGTGGGAAGAGACCCAGTACTTC. Translated: CASSGRAPWEETQYF.

This clone was observed a single time. The chain uses TRBV6-4 and TRBJ2-1; 8 bases line up with TRBD1. The CDR3 loop spans 14 amino acids. V shed 6 bases, J shed 4 bases, and the junction held 5 bases outside the gene matches. Germline CDR1 is MRHNA and CDR2 is SNTAGT. CDR3 nucleotide sequence: TGTGCCAGCAGCCCGGGACAGGAATACAATGAGCAGTTCTTC. This encodes CASSPGQEYNEQFF.

The chain uses TRBV7-8 and TRBJ2-7; D perhaps matches TRBD2 (5 bases). V was clipped by 2 bases and J by 2 bases, with 10 bases between them. Germline CDR1 and CDR2: SGHVS and FQNEAQ. CDR3 length: 14 amino acids. The DNA of the CDR3 is TGTGCCAGCAGCTTAAGAGGGAACCCCTACGAGCAGTACTTC. It codes for CASSLRGNPYEQYF.

In its sample, this clone was seen a few times. The chain has TRBV9 and TRBJ1-6; no clear D. The CDR3 contains 15 residues. V was shortened by 5 bases and J by 7 bases, with 16 bases between the two germline ends. Germline CDR1 reads SGDLS; CDR2 reads YYNGEE. The CDR3 sequence is CASSSTQAVNSPLHF. CDR3 sequence (DNA): TGTGCCAGCAGTTCTACCCAGGCTGTGAATTCACCCCTCCACTTT.

This chain connects TRBV16 to TRBJ1-2; 7 bases agree with TRBD1. Germline loops: CDR1 KGHSY, CDR2 FQNENV. CDR3 length: 14 residues. Unmatched junction bases numbered 5, after V lost 1 base and J lost 6 bases. CDR3 DNA sequence: TGTGCCAGCAGCCAATTACAGGGGATCGATGGCTACACCTTC. Residues: CASSQLQGIDGYTF.

In this sample, this clone turned up a few times. The J gene is TRBJ1-5, the V gene TRBV2; D gene ambiguous. In germline, CDR1 is SNHLY, CDR2 FYNNEI. The V and J ends lost 0 bases and 9 bases respectively, with 12 bases between them. CDR3 size: 14 residues. CDR3 in amino acids: CASSEAEGYGPQHF. Here the CDR3 DNA reads TGTGCCAGCAGTGAAGCAGAGGGTTATGGGCCCCAGCATTTT.

The chain is built from TRBV10-3 and TRBJ1-5; unclear D gene. Germline V gene data show CDR1 as ENHRY and CDR2 as SYGVKD. Between the trimmed V and J ends, which lost 6 bases and 5 bases, there was a span of 11 bases. The CDR3 runs 13 residues. The CDR3 DNA is TGTGCCATCAGGCAGGCCACCTATCAGCCCCAGCATTTT. Protein product: CAIRQATYQPQHF.

J is TRBJ1-2 and V is TRBV6-5; tentative D call: TRBD1 (6 bases). CDR3 length equals 13 residues. V was cut by 4 bases and J by 8 bases, with 14 bases left in between. The germline CDR1 and CDR2 sequences are MNHEY and SVGAGI. In nucleotides, the CDR3 is TGTGCCAGCAGTTTATACAGGGACCTAGGCTACACCTTC. Translation gives CASSLYRDLGYTF.

The rearrangement uses TRBV14 and TRBJ2-7; D uncertain. V lost 5 bases, J lost 4 bases, and 12 bases lay in between. The CDR3 loop spans 13 amino acids. Germline assignment: CDR1 SGHDN and CDR2 FVKESK. Here the CDR3 reads CASSAAGVYEQYF. CDR3 coding DNA: TGTGCCAGCAGCGCCGCAGGCGTATACGAGCAGTACTTC. Together with reference TRBV14 and TRBJ2-7, the CDR3 gives the full variable domain: EAGVTQFPSHSVIEKGQTVTLRCDPISGHDNLYWYRRVMGKEIKFLLHFVKESKQDESGMPNNRFLAERTGGTYSTLKVQPAELEDSGVYFCASSAAGVYEQYFGPGTRLTVT.

The chain carries TRBV4-1 and TRBJ1-5; possibly TRBD1 for D (5 bases). Between the trimmed V and J ends, which lost 1 base and 5 bases, there was a span of 15 bases. Germline lookup yields CDR1 MGHRA and CDR2 YSYEKL. CDR3 length equals 16 residues. CDR3 residues: CASSQVARGIDQPQHF. The CDR3 DNA sequence: TGCGCCAGCAGCCAAGTGGCCCGGGGGATCGATCAGCCCCAGCATTTT.

The rearrangement uses TRBV7-2 and TRBJ2-3; D is unclear. The length of the CDR3 is 12 residues. Germline V CDR1 and CDR2: SGHTA, FQGNSA. V lost 5 bases to trimming and J lost 5 bases, with 8 bases between them. CDR3: CASSLYGDTQYF. For the CDR3, the DNA is TGTGCCAGCAGCCTTTACGGAGATACGCAGTATTTT. The full variable domain, rest sourced from reference TRBV7-2 and TRBJ2-3, is GAGVSQSPSNKVTEKGKDVELRCDPISGHTALYWYRQSLGQGLEFLIYFQGNSAPDKSGLPSDRFSAERTGGSVSTLTIQRTQQEDSAVYLCASSLYGDTQYFGPGTRLTVL.

CDR3 nucleotides: TGTGCCAGCAGCCAAGGGGTGGGAGGGCCGCCAGATACGCAGTATTTT. Encoded protein: CASSQGVGGPPDTQYF. The chain recombines TRBV14 with TRBJ2-3, with TRBD2 matching over 7 bases. Germline CDR1 is SGHDN and CDR2 is FVKESK. The J segment lost 4 bases and the V segment lost 1 base, leaving 8 bases of the junction unmatched. CDR3 length: 16 amino acids.

On this clone itself: A junction boundary mismatches the germline segment, possibly from a read error. Here the CDR3 DNA reads TGTGCCTGTTCCGGGACAGCGGACTTCTTC. It encodes CACSGTADFF. V and J are TRBV30 and TRBJ2-7, with 7 bases matching TRBD1. The CDR3 extends over 10 amino acids. CDR1 and CDR2 (germline): GTSNPN, SVGIG (reference sequence).

The sample holds one count of this clone. V and J are TRBV4-3 and TRBJ1-1; D gene uncertain. CDR1 is LGHNA and CDR2 is YSLEER in the germline V gene. The CDR3 has 15 amino acids. V was trimmed by 0 bases and J by 3 bases, leaving 11 bases between them. The CDR3 coding sequence is TGCGCCAGCAGCCAAGATGCGGGCGAGGACACTGAAGCTTTCTTT. Its protein product is CASSQDAGEDTEAFF.

The chain couples TRBV7-8 to TRBJ2-7, with 9 bases matching TRBD1. CDR3 length equals 16 residues. V gave up 5 bases and J gave up 6 bases; unmatched junction bases: 14. Germline V CDR1 and CDR2: SGHVS, FQNEAQ. As DNA, the CDR3 is TGTGCCAGCAGCCTCCAAACCGGGACAGGGAGAGGCGAGCAGTACTTC. Translating gives CASSLQTGTGRGEQYF. The full variable domain, rest sourced from reference TRBV7-8 and TRBJ2-7, is GAGVSQSPRYKVAKRGQDVALRCDPISGHVSLFWYQQALGQGPEFLTYFQNEAQLDKSGLPSDRFFAERPEGSVSTLKIQRTQQEDSAVYLCASSLQTGTGRGEQYFGPGTRLTVT.

This chain connects TRBV7-3 to TRBJ2-2, with D possibly being TRBD1 (5 bases). Trimming cost V 5 bases and J 1 base, with 20 bases left between them. Germline loops: CDR1 SGHTA, CDR2 FQGTGA. The CDR3 length is 18 residues. The CDR3, as DNA: TGTGCCAGCAGCCAAGCTCGTCAGGACACATTGAACACCGGGGAGCTGTTTTTT. Translation gives CASSQARQDTLNTGELFF.